The following is a T cell receptor (beta chain) sequence with its context. The data originate from a study of cytomegalovirus exposure and HLA in healthy donors. The PCR employed 60 Vbeta primers together with 13 Jbeta primers. Sequenced by immunoSEQ multiplex PCR; TCRdb stores in-frame clones only, minus some. The data contain about 190,000 clones, roughly 80% of them seen just once; the ten biggest clones take up 1.6%. This CDR3 is 14 amino acids long. Germline-derived CDR1 and CDR2 are SNHLY and FYNNEI. Trimming pared 6 bases from V and 2 bases from J, leaving 10 bases between. This chain connects TRBV2 to TRBJ2-2; TRBD1 is a possible D gene (5 bases). The source material was PBMCs. This sequence originates from a woman aged 18-29 years in good health and CMV-seronegative. The CDR3 region is CASRGPTNTGELFF. The CDR3, as DNA: TGTGCCAGCAGGGGGCCGACTAACACCGGGGAGCTGTTTTTT.